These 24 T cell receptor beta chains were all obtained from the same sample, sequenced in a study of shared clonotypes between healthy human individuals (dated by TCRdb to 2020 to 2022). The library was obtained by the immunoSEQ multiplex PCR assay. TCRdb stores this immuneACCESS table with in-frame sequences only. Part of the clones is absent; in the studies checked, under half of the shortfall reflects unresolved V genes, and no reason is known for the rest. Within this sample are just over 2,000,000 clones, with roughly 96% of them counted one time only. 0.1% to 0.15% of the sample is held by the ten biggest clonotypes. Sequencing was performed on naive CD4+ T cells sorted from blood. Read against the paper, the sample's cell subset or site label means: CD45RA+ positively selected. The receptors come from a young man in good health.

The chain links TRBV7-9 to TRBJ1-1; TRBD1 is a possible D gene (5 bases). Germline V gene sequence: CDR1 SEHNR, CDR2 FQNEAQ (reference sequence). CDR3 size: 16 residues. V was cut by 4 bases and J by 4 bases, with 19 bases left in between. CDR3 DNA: TGTGCCAGCAGCTACCGACAGCCTTCAACCCCCACTGAAGCTTTCTTT. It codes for CASSYRQPSTPTEAFF.

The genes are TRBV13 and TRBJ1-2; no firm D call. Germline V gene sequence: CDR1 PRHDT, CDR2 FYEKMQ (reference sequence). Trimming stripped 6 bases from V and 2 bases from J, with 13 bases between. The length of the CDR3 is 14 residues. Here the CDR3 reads CASSSSGPNYGYTF. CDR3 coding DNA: TGTGCCAGCAGTAGTTCAGGACCCAACTATGGCTACACCTTC.

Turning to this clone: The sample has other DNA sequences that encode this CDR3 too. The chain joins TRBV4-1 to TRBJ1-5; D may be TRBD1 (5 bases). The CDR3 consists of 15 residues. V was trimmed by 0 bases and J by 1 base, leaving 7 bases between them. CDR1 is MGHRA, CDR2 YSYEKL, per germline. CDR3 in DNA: TGCGCCAGCAGCCAAGACAGGGACAGCAATCAGCCCCAGCATTTT. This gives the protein CASSQDRDSNQPQHF.

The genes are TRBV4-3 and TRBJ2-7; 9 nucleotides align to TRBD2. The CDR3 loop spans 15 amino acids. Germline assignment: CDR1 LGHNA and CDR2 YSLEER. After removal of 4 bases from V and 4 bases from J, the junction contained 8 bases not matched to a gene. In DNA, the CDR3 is TGCGCCAGCAGCCGGACTAGCGAGTCTTCATACGAGCAGTACTTC. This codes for CASSRTSESSYEQYF.

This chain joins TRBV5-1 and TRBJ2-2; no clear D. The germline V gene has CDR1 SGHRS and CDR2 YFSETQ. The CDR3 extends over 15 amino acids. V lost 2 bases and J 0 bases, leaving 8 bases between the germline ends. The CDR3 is CASSFFRSNTGELFF. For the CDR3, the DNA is TGCGCCAGCAGCTTTTTCCGTTCGAACACCGGGGAGCTGTTTTTT.

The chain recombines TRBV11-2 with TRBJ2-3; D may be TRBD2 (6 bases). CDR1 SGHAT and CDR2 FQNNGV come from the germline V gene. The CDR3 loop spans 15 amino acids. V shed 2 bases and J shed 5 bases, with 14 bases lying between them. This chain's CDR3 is CASSLFERVGDTQYF. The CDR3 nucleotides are TGTGCCAGCAGCTTATTTGAGCGGGTGGGAGATACGCAGTATTTT.

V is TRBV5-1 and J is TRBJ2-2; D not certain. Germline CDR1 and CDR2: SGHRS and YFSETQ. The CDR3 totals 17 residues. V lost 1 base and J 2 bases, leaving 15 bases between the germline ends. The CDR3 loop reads CASSLTSWSTNTGELFF. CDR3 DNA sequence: TGCGCCAGCAGCTTGACTTCCTGGAGTACTAACACCGGGGAGCTGTTTTTT.

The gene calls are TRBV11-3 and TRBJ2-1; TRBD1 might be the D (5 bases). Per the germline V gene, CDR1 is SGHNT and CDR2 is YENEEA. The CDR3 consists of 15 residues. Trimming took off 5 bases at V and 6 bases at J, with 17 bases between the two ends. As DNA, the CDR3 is TGTGCCAGCAGCCCGAAGGGGTTGACGGGCAATGAGCAGTTCTTC. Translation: CASSPKGLTGNEQFF.

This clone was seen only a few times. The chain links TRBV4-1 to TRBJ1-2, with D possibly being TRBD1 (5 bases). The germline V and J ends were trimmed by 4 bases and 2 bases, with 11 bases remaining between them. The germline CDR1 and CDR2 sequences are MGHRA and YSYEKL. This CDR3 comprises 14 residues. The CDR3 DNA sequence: TGCGCCAGCAGCCGACAGACAGACAACTATGGCTACACCTTC. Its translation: CASSRQTDNYGYTF.

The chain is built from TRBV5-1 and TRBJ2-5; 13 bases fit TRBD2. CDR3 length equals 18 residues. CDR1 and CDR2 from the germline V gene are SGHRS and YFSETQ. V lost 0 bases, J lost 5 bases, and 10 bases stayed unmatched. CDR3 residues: CASSLAPLAGGPGETQYF. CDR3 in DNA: TGCGCCAGCAGCTTGGCCCCACTAGCGGGAGGGCCCGGGGAGACCCAGTACTTC.

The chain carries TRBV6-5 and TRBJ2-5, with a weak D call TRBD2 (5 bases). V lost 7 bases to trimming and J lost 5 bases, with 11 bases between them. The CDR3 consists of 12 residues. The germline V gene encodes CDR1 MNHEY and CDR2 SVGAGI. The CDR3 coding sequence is TGTGCCAGCACCCGGGATGGGGAGACCCAGTACTTC. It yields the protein CASTRDGETQYF.

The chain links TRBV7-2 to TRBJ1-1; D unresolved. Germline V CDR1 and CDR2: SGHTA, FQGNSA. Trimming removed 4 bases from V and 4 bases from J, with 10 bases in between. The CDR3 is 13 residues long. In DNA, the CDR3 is TGTGCCAGCAGCTCGGGGTTTCTCACTGAAGCTTTCTTT. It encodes CASSSGFLTEAFF.

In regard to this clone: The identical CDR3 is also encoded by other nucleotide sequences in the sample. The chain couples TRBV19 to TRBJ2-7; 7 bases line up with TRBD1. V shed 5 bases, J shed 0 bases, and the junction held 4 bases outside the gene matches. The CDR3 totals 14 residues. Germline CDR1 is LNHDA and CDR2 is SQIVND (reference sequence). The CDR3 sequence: CASSRQGSSYEQYF. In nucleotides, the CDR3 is TGTGCCAGTAGTCGACAGGGTAGCTCCTACGAGCAGTACTTC. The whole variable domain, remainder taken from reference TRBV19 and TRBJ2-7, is DGGITQSPKYLFRKEGQNVTLSCEQNLNHDAMYWYRQDPGQGLRLIYYSQIVNDFQKGDIAEGYSVSREKKESFPLTVTSAQKNPTAFYLCASSRQGSSYEQYFGPGTRLTVT.

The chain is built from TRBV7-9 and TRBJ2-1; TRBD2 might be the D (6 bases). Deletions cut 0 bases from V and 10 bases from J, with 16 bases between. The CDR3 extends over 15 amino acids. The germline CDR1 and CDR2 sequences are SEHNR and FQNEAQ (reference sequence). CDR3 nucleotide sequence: TGTGCCAGCAGCTTAGCAGGAGGAGGGGCAGGGGAGCAGTTCTTC. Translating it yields CASSLAGGGAGEQFF.

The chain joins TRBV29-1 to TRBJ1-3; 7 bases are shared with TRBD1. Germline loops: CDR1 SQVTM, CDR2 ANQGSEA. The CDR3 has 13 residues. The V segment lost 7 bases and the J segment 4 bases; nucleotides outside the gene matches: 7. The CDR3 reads CSAVGQWGNTIYF. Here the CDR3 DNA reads TGCAGCGCAGTGGGACAGTGGGGAAACACCATATATTTT.

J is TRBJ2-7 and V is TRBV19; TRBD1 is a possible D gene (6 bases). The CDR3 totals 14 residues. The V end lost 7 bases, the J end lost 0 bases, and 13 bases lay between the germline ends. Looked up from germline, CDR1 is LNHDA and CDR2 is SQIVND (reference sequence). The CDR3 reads CASTRTVSSYEQYF. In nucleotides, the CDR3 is TGTGCCAGTACAAGGACAGTCAGCTCCTACGAGCAGTACTTC.

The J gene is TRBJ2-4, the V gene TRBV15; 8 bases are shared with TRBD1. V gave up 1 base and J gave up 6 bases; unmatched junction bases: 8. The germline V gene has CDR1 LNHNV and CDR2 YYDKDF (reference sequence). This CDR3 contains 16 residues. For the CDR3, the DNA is TGTGCCACCAGCAGAGTTGCAGGGGGCGCGATAAACATTCAGTACTTC. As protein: CATSRVAGGAINIQYF.

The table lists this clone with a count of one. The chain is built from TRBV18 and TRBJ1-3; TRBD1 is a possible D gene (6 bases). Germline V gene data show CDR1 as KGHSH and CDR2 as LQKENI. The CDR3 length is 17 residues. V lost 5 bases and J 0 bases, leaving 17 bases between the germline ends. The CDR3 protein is CASSDSSGAISGNTIYF. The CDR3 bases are TGTGCCAGCTCAGACAGCTCAGGGGCTATCTCTGGAAACACCATATATTTT.

DNA of the CDR3: TGTGCCATCAGGGGGACAGGGTGGCCAGATACGCAGTATTTT. It codes for CAIRGTGWPDTQYF. The V call is TRBV10-3, the J call TRBJ2-3; 9 positions agree with TRBD1. Trimming cost V 6 bases and J 4 bases; bases outside gene matches: 5. This CDR3 region has 14 residues. The germline V gene encodes CDR1 ENHRY and CDR2 SYGVKD.

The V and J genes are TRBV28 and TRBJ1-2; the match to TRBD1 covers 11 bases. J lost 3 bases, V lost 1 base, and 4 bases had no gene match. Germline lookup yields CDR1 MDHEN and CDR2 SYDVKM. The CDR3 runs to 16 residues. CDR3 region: CASSLSGTGGYYGYTF. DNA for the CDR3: TGTGCCAGCAGTTTATCCGGGACAGGGGGATACTATGGCTACACCTTC.

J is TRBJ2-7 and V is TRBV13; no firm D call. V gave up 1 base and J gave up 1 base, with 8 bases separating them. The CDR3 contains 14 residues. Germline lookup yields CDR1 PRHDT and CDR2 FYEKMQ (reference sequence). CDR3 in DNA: TGTGCCAGCAGCTTAGCTGGCCAGTCCTACGAGCAGTACTTC. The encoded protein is CASSLAGQSYEQYF.

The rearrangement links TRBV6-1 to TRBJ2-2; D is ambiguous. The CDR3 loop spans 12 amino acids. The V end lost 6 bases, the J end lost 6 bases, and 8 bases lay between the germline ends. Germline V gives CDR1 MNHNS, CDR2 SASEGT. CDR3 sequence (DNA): TGTGCCAGCAGAAAGGAGTCCGGGGAGCTGTTTTTT. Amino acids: CASRKESGELFF.

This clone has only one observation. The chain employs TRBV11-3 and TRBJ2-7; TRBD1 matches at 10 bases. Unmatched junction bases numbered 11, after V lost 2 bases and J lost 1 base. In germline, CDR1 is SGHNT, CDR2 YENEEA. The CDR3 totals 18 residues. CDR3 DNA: TGTGCCAGCAGCTTAACATTACCTGGGACAGGGGAATCCTACGAGCAGTACTTC. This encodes CASSLTLPGTGESYEQYF.

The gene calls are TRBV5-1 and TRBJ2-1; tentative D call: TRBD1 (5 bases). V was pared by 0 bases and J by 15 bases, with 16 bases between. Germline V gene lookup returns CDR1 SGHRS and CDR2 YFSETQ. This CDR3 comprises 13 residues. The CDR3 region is CASSLAGQTGMFF. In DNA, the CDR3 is TGCGCCAGCAGCTTGGCCGGACAAACGGGTATGTTCTTC.